This entry describes one T cell receptor (beta chain). Its antigen is unknown. The data derive from a study of blood T cells in healthy people across ages. Using a J-beta primer mix together with a sample-barcoded 5' primer, a second PCR was run for roughly 6 to 11 cycles. One entry per CDR3 protein, called by TCRdb with MiXCR from the 5' RACE reads. The sample has about 830,000 distinct CDR3 sequences; approximately 65% are singletons. Study-level results: Estimated diversity that came from one million T cells was considered an underestimate. Unsorted PBMC input precluded a conclusive naive versus antigen-experienced comparison. Higher diversity, along with more naive CD4+ cells, distinguished long-lived donors from aged donors.

At least 7 million PBMCs were isolated per sample. The CDR3 is 14 amino acids. Germline CDR1 SNHLY, CDR2 FYNNEI. The chain joins TRBV2 to TRBJ2-1; 14 bases line up with TRBD2. The last part of the DNA fits TRBJ2-7 better; the J call may be wrong. The sample taken for sequencing was blood. The TCR sequence derives from a man younger than 45 in good health. CDR3: CASSGGLAGDEQYF. CDR3 nucleotides: TGTGCCAGCAGTGGGGGACTAGCGGGGGACGAGCAGTACTTC.